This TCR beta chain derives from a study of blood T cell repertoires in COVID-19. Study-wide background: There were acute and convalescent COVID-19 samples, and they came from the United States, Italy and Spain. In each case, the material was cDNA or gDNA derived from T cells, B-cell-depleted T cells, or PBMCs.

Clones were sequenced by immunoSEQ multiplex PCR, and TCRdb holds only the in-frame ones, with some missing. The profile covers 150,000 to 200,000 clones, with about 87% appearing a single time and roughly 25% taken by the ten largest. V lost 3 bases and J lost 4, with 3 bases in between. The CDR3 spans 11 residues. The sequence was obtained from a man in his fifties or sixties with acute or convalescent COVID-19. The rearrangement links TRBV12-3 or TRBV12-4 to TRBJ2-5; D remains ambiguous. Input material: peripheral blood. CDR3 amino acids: CASSFRETQYF. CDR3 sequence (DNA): TGTGCCAGCAGTTTCCGAGAGACCCAGTACTTC.